The sequence of this TCR beta chain was determined in a study of beta chain features in type 1 diabetes. General observations from the study: Among patients, naive, central memory and Treg TCRB repertoires appeared more similar than among healthy donors. Moderately but significantly shorter TCRB CDR3s were found in Type 1 diabetes patients in all four CD4+ subsets.

The J segment lost 2 bases and the V segment lost 6 bases, leaving 6 bases of the junction unmatched. This CDR3 is built from 15 residues. CDR1 is ENHRY and CDR2 is SYGVKD in the germline V gene. Isolated RNA was reverse transcribed in full, so expressed TCRB transcripts were sequenced. Libraries were prepared by immunoSEQ multiplex PCR; TCRdb keeps only in-frame clonotypes and omits some of them. The repertoire holds more than 250,000 clones, with roughly an eighth as singletons. In the case of this clone: The antigen is undetermined.

What was sequenced was naive CD4+ T cells from blood. The gene calls are TRBV10-3 and TRBJ1-5, with 8 bases fitting TRBD1. The sequence was collected from a young man with type 1 diabetes. The CDR3 DNA is TGTGCCATCAGCCCCGGACAGGGTGGCAATCAGCCCCAGCATTTT. Residues: CAISPGQGGNQPQHF.